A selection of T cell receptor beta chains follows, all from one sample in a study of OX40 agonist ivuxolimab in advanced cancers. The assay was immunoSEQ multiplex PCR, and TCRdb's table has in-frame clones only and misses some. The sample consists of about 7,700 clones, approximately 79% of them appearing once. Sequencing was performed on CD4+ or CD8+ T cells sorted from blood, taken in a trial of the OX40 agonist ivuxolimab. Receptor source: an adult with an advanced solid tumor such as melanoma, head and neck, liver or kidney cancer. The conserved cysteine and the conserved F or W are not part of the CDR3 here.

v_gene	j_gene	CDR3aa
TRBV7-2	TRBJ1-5	ASSLAGQGNQPQH
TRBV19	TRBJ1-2	ASSGHTNYGYT
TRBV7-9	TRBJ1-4	ASSRGESEKLF
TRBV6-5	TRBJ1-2	ASSYSRGSDGYT
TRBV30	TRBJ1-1	AWSPSNTEAF
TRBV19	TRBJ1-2	ASVREPNGYT
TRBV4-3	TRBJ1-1	ASSQQTGGIGAF
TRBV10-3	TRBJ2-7	AIKGDGEQY
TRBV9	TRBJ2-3	ASSVAGVGDTQY
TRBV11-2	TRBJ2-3	ASSNLAGTDTQY
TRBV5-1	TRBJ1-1	ASSPQITPNTEAF
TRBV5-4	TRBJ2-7	ASSLGTDEQY
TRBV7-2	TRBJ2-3	ASSLGGGGSTDTQY
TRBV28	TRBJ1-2	ASSLDRTGVGGYT
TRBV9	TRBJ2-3	ASSVVPGASTDTQY
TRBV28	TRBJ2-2	ASSLLGTGLTGELF
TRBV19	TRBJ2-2	ASSMGTGGTGELF
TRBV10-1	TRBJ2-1	ASSPGLAGEGSYNEQF
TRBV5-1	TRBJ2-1	ASSLRVAGDLNEQF
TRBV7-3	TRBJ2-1	ASSSPIGQGNRDEQF
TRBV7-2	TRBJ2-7	ASSFYGIRGNEQY
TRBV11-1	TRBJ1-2	ASSLGGSNYGYT
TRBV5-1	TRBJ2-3	ASSLGGTAYGESTDTQY
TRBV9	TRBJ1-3	ASSVGGNENTIY
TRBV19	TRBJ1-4	ASRDRKEVYEKLF
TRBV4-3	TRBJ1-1	ASSQQIGTGWNTEAF
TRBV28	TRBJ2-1	ASSRPSGSTSSYNEQF
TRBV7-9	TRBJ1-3	ASSADWNTIY
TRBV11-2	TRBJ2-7	ASSLSAGGPDEQY
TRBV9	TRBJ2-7	ASSVEGGPNYEQY
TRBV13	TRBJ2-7	ASSSLKDRYEQY
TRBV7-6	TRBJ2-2	ASSLRTNLNGELF
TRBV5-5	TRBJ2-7	ASSSKGLAAPYEQY
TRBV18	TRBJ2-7	ASSPRRDSYYEQY
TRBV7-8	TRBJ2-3	ASSFPGTGDTQY
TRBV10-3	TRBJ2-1	AISPKGSSYNEQF
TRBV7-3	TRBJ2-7	ASSLEDSTHYEQY
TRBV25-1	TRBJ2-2	ASSSYTGELF
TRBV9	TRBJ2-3	ASSVVGTSGDTQY
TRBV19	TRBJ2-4	ASRPGLATEVDIQY
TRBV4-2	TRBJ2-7	ASSQDLRSEQY
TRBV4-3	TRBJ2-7	ASSLSRGSLYEQY
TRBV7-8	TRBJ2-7	ASSPTPGGQY
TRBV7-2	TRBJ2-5	ASSPPGEGETQY
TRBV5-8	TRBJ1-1	ASSPGVGYEAF
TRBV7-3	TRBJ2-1	ASSLGTGGLNEQF
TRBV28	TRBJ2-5	ASSKETQY
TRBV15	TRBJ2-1	ATSSILANEQF
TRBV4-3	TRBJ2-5	ASSSTSLRGETQY
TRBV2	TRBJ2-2	ASSDETSGSGTGELF
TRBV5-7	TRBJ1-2	ASSSLDRAVNYGYT